The next 10 T cell receptor beta chains were all read from a single sample in a study of response to subunit inactivated influenza vaccine. TCRdb recomputed calls from the RT-PCR reads with MiXCR, one row per CDR3 protein. The sample holds approximately 170,000 distinct CDR3 sequences; approximately 15% are singletons and the top ten take roughly 26%. The sequences come from CD8+ T cells sorted from PBMCs, collected 5 to 6 days after vaccination. Source of these receptors: a man over 45 who received an inactivated influenza vaccine.

The sample holds a few counts of this clonotype. V gene TRBV30 combines with J gene TRBJ2-2; TRBD1 matches 10 bases. V lost 4 bases, J lost 7 bases, and 6 bases stayed unmatched. Germline assignment: CDR1 GTSNPN and CDR2 SVGIG (reference sequence). The CDR3 has 14 residues. The DNA for the CDR3 is TGTGCCTGGATCGGGACAGGGGAAGGCGGGGAGCTGTTTTTT. It is translated as CAWIGTGEGGELFF.

This clonotype occurred a few times. The rearrangement uses TRBV7-9 and TRBJ1-1; D is undetermined. Trimming left V 3 bases short and J 1 base short, with 12 bases between. CDR1 and CDR2 from the germline V gene are SEHNR and FQNEAQ (reference sequence). This CDR3 is built from 15 residues. CDR3 protein: CASSFYPTANTEAFF. For the CDR3, the DNA is TGTGCCAGCAGCTTTTACCCGACGGCGAACACTGAAGCTTTCTTT. The variable domain in full, with the rest retrieved from reference TRBV7-9 and TRBJ1-1, is DTGVSQNPRHKITKRGQNVTFRCDPISEHNRLYWYRQTLGQGPEFLTYFQNEAQLEKSRLLSDRFSAERPKGSFSTLEIQRTEQGDSAMYLCASSFYPTANTEAFFGQGTRLTVV.

This clonotype has a handful of counts. The V call is TRBV5-5, the J call TRBJ1-1; D is unclear. The CDR3 runs to 13 residues. The germline V gene encodes CDR1 SGHKS and CDR2 YYEKEE (reference sequence). Trimming shortened V by 0 bases and J by 7 bases, and 10 bases separated the two germline ends. The chain's CDR3 is CASSLDSGIEAFF. For the CDR3, the DNA is TGTGCCAGCAGCTTGGATTCCGGGATTGAAGCTTTCTTT.

CDR3 sequence: CASSLSIGNTDTQYF. The CDR3 DNA sequence: TGTGCCAGCAGTTTGAGTATAGGGAACACAGATACGCAGTATTTT. This rearrangement joins TRBV12-3 or TRBV12-4 to TRBJ2-3; D gene ambiguous. V was cut by 3 bases and J by 2 bases, with 12 bases left in between. The CDR3 totals 15 residues.

This clonotype has a handful of counts. This sequence joins TRBV20-1 and TRBJ2-7; unclear D gene. V was trimmed by 1 base and J by 0 bases, leaving 10 bases between them. The CDR3 has 14 amino acids. Germline V gene lookup returns CDR1 DFQATT and CDR2 SNEGSKA (reference sequence). CDR3 sequence reads: CSARVVGFSYEQYF. The CDR3 DNA follows: TGCAGTGCTAGAGTAGTAGGTTTCTCCTACGAGCAGTACTTC.

The rearrangement joins TRBV19 to TRBJ1-2; a weak D match, TRBD1 (5 bases). Germline V gives CDR1 LNHDA, CDR2 SQIVND (reference sequence). This CDR3 has 14 residues. Trimming removed 3 bases from V and 4 bases from J, with 12 bases in between. Here the CDR3 DNA reads TGTGCCAGTAGTATTTTGCAGGGCGGCTATGGCTACACCTTC. Its translation: CASSILQGGYGYTF.

The V gene is TRBV11-2, the J gene TRBJ1-1; no clear D. The CDR3 loop spans 14 amino acids. Germline lookup yields CDR1 SGHAT and CDR2 FQNNGV. V was trimmed by 2 bases and J by 5 bases, leaving 12 bases between them. CDR3 sequence: CASSLFLGGTEAFF. The CDR3 DNA sequence: TGTGCCAGCAGCTTATTCCTGGGAGGGACTGAAGCTTTCTTT.

This chain connects TRBV4-3 to TRBJ2-3; the match to TRBD2 covers 7 bases. From germline, CDR1 is LGHNA and CDR2 YSLEER. The CDR3 has 16 amino acids. V gave up 5 bases and J gave up 0 bases; unmatched junction bases: 8. The CDR3 DNA reads TGCGCCAGCAGCTTATACAGCGGGAAAAGCACAGATACGCAGTATTTT. This encodes CASSLYSGKSTDTQYF.

This clonotype was counted between two and nine times. The chain links TRBV4-3 to TRBJ2-7; D may be TRBD1 (5 bases). Germline V gives CDR1 LGHNA, CDR2 YSLEER. The CDR3 is 14 residues long. The V gene lost 0 bases and the J gene lost 4 bases, with 10 bases spanning the gap. The CDR3 sequence is CASSQDMQGYEQYF. The CDR3 region has the DNA TGCGCCAGCAGCCAAGATATGCAGGGTTACGAGCAGTACTTC.

This clonotype was picked up a small number of times. This rearrangement joins TRBV1 to TRBJ2-1; the table calls TRBD2, which could not be checked here. TRBV1 is a pseudogene locus. There are 16 residues in the CDR3. DNA of the CDR3: TGTGCCAGCAGCATCGGGACTAGCGGGAGGTTGAATGAGCAGTTCTTC. Translating it yields CASSIGTSGRLNEQFF.